Following are 28 T cell receptor beta chains from one sample sequenced in a study of blood T cell repertoires in COVID-19. Sequencing was performed with immunoSEQ multiplex PCR; in TCRdb, only in-frame clones are kept and a portion is missing. The repertoire has 110,000 to 150,000 clones, about 82% of them found once; the top ten carry approximately 8%. Material: peripheral blood. These receptors came from a woman aged 60-75 years with acute or convalescent COVID-19.

J is TRBJ2-3 and V is TRBV5-1, with 8 nucleotides matching TRBD2. V lost 6 bases to trimming and J lost 0 bases; unmatched junction nucleotides: 9. Germline lookup yields CDR1 SGHRS and CDR2 YFSETQ. CDR3 length equals 16 residues. The CDR3 is CASNPIAGRSTDTQYF. CDR3 DNA: TGCGCCAGCAACCCGATAGCGGGGAGAAGCACAGATACGCAGTATTTT.

The chain carries TRBV30 and TRBJ1-5; 8 bases are shared with TRBD1. CDR1 is GTSNPN, CDR2 SVGIG, per germline (reference sequence). This CDR3 comprises 13 residues. The V gene end was trimmed by 1 base and the J gene end by 7 bases; junction bases not matched to a gene: 3. CDR3 coding DNA: TGTGCCTGGAGTGCGGCAGGGGGCCAGCCCCAGCATTTT. It encodes CAWSAAGGQPQHF.

The chain uses TRBV7-6 and TRBJ1-2; the match to TRBD1 covers 7 bases. CDR1 is SGHVS and CDR2 is FNYEAQ in the germline V gene. The CDR3 is 15 amino acids. Unmatched junction bases numbered 9, after V lost 4 bases and J lost 4 bases. The CDR3 loop reads CASSSQGQPTYGYTF. DNA of the CDR3: TGTGCCAGCAGCTCGCAGGGACAGCCAACCTATGGCTACACCTTC.

This rearrangement joins TRBV18 to TRBJ1-1; possible D gene TRBD1, 6 bases. Looked up from germline, CDR1 is KGHSH and CDR2 is LQKENI. The CDR3 totals 14 residues. Trimming left V 6 bases short and J 2 bases short, with 13 bases between. The CDR3 spells CASSPDSVNTEAFF. The CDR3 nucleotides are TGTGCCAGCTCCCCGGACAGCGTAAACACTGAAGCTTTCTTT.

This chain links TRBV19 with TRBJ2-7, with a possible D match to TRBD1 (6 bases). CDR3 length: 13 residues. Germline V CDR1 and CDR2: LNHDA, SQIVND (reference sequence). V dropped 6 bases and J dropped 4 bases, with 13 bases sitting between them. CDR3 in amino acids: CASRSRGSYEQYF. CDR3 DNA sequence: TGTGCCAGTAGAAGCAGGGGAAGTTACGAGCAGTACTTC.

This sequence joins TRBV10-1 and TRBJ2-7; 9 bases map to TRBD2. Germline values: CDR1 WNHNN, CDR2 SYGVQD (reference sequence). The CDR3 has 14 amino acids. Trimming took 5 bases from V and 6 from J; bases not matched to a gene: 8. CDR3 in amino acids: CASSRSGGTFEQYF. The CDR3 nucleotides are TGCGCCAGCAGTCGGAGCGGGGGGACCTTCGAGCAGTACTTC.

CDR3 nucleotides: TGTGCCAGCACCGGGACAAGGCCCAATGGCTACACCTTC. Encoded protein: CASTGTRPNGYTF. The V gene is TRBV28, the J gene TRBJ1-2, with a possible D match to TRBD1 (6 bases). The CDR3 contains 13 residues. V lost 7 bases and J lost 6, with 15 bases in between. Looked up from germline, CDR1 is MDHEN and CDR2 is SYDVKM.

The rearrangement links TRBV19 to TRBJ2-2; D is undetermined. V lost 1 base and J 6 bases, leaving 3 bases between the germline ends. CDR1 LNHDA and CDR2 SQIVND come from the germline V gene (reference sequence). The CDR3 is made up of 12 amino acids. This chain's CDR3 is CASSIAAGELFF. CDR3 DNA: TGTGCCAGTAGTATAGCTGCCGGGGAGCTGTTTTTT.

The J gene is TRBJ1-5, the V gene TRBV28; no reliable D call. The CDR3 runs to 16 residues. V dropped 6 bases and J dropped 0 bases, with 15 bases sitting between them. The germline V gene has CDR1 MDHEN and CDR2 SYDVKM. The chain's CDR3 is CASRAPGGYSNQPQHF. CDR3 sequence (DNA): TGTGCCAGCAGGGCCCCGGGAGGTTATAGCAATCAGCCCCAGCATTTT. Based on the CDR3 plus reference TRBV28 and TRBJ1-5, the full variable domain is DVKVTQSSRYLVKRTGEKVFLECVQDMDHENMFWYRQDPGLGLRLIYFSYDVKMKEKGDIPEGYSVSREKKERFSLILESASTNQTSMYLCASRAPGGYSNQPQHFGDGTRLSIL.

The genes are TRBV24-1 and TRBJ1-5; D gene unclear. V was clipped by 3 bases and J by 12 bases, with 8 bases between them. The CDR3 spans 11 residues. Germline CDR1 is KGHDR and CDR2 is SFDVKD. DNA for the CDR3: TGTGCCACCAGTGATGGCATTATCCAGCATTTT. It yields the protein CATSDGIIQHF.

This chain's CDR3 is CASRPPGEETQYF. The CDR3 DNA reads TGTGCCAGCAGACCCCCCGGGGAAGAGACCCAGTACTTC. The chain has TRBV6-5 and TRBJ2-5; D is possibly TRBD2 (5 bases). Trimming removed 6 bases at V and 3 bases at J, with 11 bases between. This CDR3 spans 13 amino acids. Germline V gives CDR1 MNHEY, CDR2 SVGAGI.

The chain carries TRBV6-2 or TRBV6-3 and TRBJ2-7, with D tentatively TRBD2 (7 bases). V lost 4 bases to trimming and J lost 4 bases, with 20 bases between them. The germline V gene encodes CDR1 MNHEY and CDR2 SVGEGT. The CDR3 has 16 residues. In DNA form, the CDR3 reads TGTGCCAGCAGTTCGGGGGGCGCGGGGGAGCGGTACGAGCAGTACTTC. The encoded protein is CASSSGGAGERYEQYF.

The chain employs TRBV5-1 and TRBJ1-5; D unclear. CDR3 length equals 14 residues. The germline CDR1 and CDR2 sequences are SGHRS and YFSETQ. The V end was cut by 0 bases, the J end by 3 bases, with 7 bases between. The CDR3 protein is CASSLGLPNQPQHF. CDR3 coding DNA: TGCGCCAGCAGCTTGGGGCTCCCCAATCAGCCCCAGCATTTT. Full variable domain (missing parts from reference TRBV5-1 and TRBJ1-5): KAGVTQTPRYLIKTRGQQVTLSCSPISGHRSVSWYQQTPGQGLQFLFEYFSETQRNKGNFPGRFSGRQFSNSRSEMNVSTLELGDSALYLCASSLGLPNQPQHFGDGTRLSIL.

V gene TRBV5-1 combines with J gene TRBJ2-7, with a possible D match to TRBD1 (6 bases). V was shortened by 0 bases and J by 4 bases, with 20 bases between the two germline ends. The CDR3 totals 17 residues. Germline CDR1 reads SGHRS; CDR2 reads YFSETQ. CDR3 amino acids: CASSLGGGPPPNYEQYF. CDR3 DNA: TGCGCCAGCAGCTTGGGTGGGGGCCCTCCTCCTAATTACGAGCAGTACTTC.

The chain is built from TRBV4-3 and TRBJ1-2; D is unresolved. Germline CDR1 and CDR2: LGHNA and YSLEER. The CDR3 runs 13 residues. V was trimmed by 0 bases and J by 5 bases, leaving 7 bases between them. The CDR3 spells CASSQERHYGYTF. As DNA, the CDR3 is TGCGCCAGCAGCCAAGAAAGACATTATGGCTACACCTTC.

V usage is TRBV15 and J usage is TRBJ1-5, with D possibly TRBD1 on 5 matching bases. The germline CDR1 and CDR2 sequences are LNHNV and YYDKDF (reference sequence). The CDR3 loop spans 15 amino acids. V was trimmed by 3 bases and J by 3 bases, leaving 12 bases between them. CDR3 amino acids: CATSRGGVPNQPQHF. The DNA of the CDR3 is TGTGCCACCAGCAGGGGGGGGGTCCCCAATCAGCCCCAGCATTTT.

This clone was seen only a few times. The J gene is TRBJ2-7, the V gene TRBV5-4; 8 nucleotides align to TRBD2. The CDR3 has 16 amino acids. CDR1 and CDR2 from the germline V gene are SGHNT and YYREEE (reference sequence). V shed 1 base, J shed 5 bases, and the junction held 11 bases outside the gene matches. The CDR3 loop is CASSLSRGGRLNEQYF. CDR3 sequence (DNA): TGTGCCAGCAGCTTGTCTCGGGGGGGCCGGCTAAACGAGCAGTACTTC.

This sequence joins TRBV5-1 and TRBJ2-7, with 15 bases that match TRBD2. V was clipped by 4 bases and J by 2 bases; unmatched bases: 4. Per germline, CDR1 SGHRS and CDR2 YFSETQ. This CDR3 region has 16 residues. CDR3 sequence reads: CASSPRTSGGAYEQYF. Written as DNA, the CDR3 is TGCGCCAGCAGCCCAAGGACTAGCGGGGGGGCCTACGAGCAGTACTTC.

This sequence joins TRBV6-5 and TRBJ2-3; 8 bases map to TRBD1. The germline CDR1 and CDR2 sequences are MNHEY and SVGAGI. V dropped 6 bases and J dropped 3; count of bases not matched to a gene: 2. The CDR3 runs 13 residues. The DNA for the CDR3 is TGTGCCAGCAGGGACAGGGAAACAGATACGCAGTATTTT. Translated, it gives CASRDRETDTQYF.

The rearrangement joins TRBV11-3 to TRBJ2-3, with a tentative D call TRBD2 (5 bases). CDR1 and CDR2 from the germline V gene are SGHNT and YENEEA. CDR3 length: 14 amino acids. Trimming stripped 9 bases from V and 2 bases from J, with 15 bases between. DNA for the CDR3: TGTGCCAGTAGGGCGGGCGGACCCACAGATACGCAGTATTTT. Its protein product is CASRAGGPTDTQYF.

The chain carries TRBV5-1 and TRBJ2-5; the match to TRBD2 covers 9 bases. V gave up 2 bases and J gave up 4 bases; unmatched junction bases: 9. Germline CDR1 is SGHRS and CDR2 is YFSETQ. CDR3 length equals 16 residues. The CDR3 nucleotides are TGCGCCAGCAGCTTCCCCAGCGGGGGGCCGGTAGAGACCCAGTACTTC. This sequence encodes CASSFPSGGPVETQYF.

In the case of this clone: At one end, the junction sequence differs from germline, possibly due to a read error. V is TRBV9 and J is TRBJ1-1, with D possibly matching TRBD1 (6 bases). Germline CDR1 and CDR2: SGDLS and YYNGEE. The CDR3 loop spans 13 amino acids. This CDR3 reads CASSFSGQGPSIF. In DNA form, the CDR3 reads TGTGCCAGCAGCTTCTCGGGACAAGGTCCCTCAATCTTT.

The V and J genes are TRBV19 and TRBJ2-2; 7 bases fit TRBD1. V shed 4 bases and J 5 bases; nucleotides not matched to a gene: 7. CDR3 length equals 15 residues. CDR1 LNHDA and CDR2 SQIVND come from the germline V gene (reference sequence). The CDR3 spells CASSKGASGTGELFF. DNA of the CDR3: TGTGCCAGTAGTAAGGGGGCCTCGGGGACCGGGGAGCTGTTTTTT.

This clone has a handful of counts. The rearrangement joins TRBV29-1 to TRBJ2-7; 9 nucleotides match TRBD1. Germline assignment: CDR1 SQVTM and CDR2 ANQGSEA. The CDR3 consists of 13 residues. Trimming at V came to 5 bases and at J to 4 bases, leaving 6 bases not matched to a gene. CDR3 region: CSVIPGQGYEQYF. The CDR3 DNA sequence: TGCAGCGTTATTCCGGGACAGGGTTACGAGCAGTACTTC.

V usage is TRBV12-5 and J usage is TRBJ2-7, with D unresolved. The CDR3 sequence is 13 residues long. The germline V gene encodes CDR1 LGHNT and CDR2 FRNRAP. The V end lost 0 bases, the J end lost 5 bases, and 8 bases lay between the germline ends. CDR3 sequence (DNA): TGTGCTAGTGGTTTGGTACTGGGCCACGAGCAGTACTTC. This encodes CASGLVLGHEQYF. Full variable domain (missing parts from reference TRBV12-5 and TRBJ2-7): DARVTQTPRHKVTEMGQEVTMRCQPILGHNTVFWYRQTMMQGLELLAYFRNRAPLDDSGMPKDRFSAEMPDATLATLKIQPSEPRDSAVYFCASGLVLGHEQYFGPGTRLTVT.

The chain has TRBV5-1 and TRBJ1-3; maybe TRBD1 (5 bases). CDR3 length: 14 amino acids. The germline V and J ends were trimmed by 0 bases and 2 bases, with 6 bases remaining between them. The germline CDR1 and CDR2 sequences are SGHRS and YFSETQ. DNA of the CDR3: TGCGCCAGCAGCTTGGAGGGGACTGGAAACACCATATATTTT. Amino acids: CASSLEGTGNTIYF.

The chain couples TRBV9 to TRBJ1-2; TRBD1 agrees at 12 bases. The trim removed 3 bases at V and 7 bases at J, leaving 7 bases unmatched. The germline V gene has CDR1 SGDLS and CDR2 YYNGEE. The CDR3 contains 15 residues. CDR3 in DNA: TGTGCCAGCAGCGAAGCGGGACAGGGGGCGCGTGGCTACACCTTC. Its translation is CASSEAGQGARGYTF. Full variable domain (rest looked up from reference TRBV9 and TRBJ1-2): DSGVTQTPKHLITATGQRVTLRCSPRSGDLSVYWYQQSLDQGLQFLIQYYNGEERAKGNILERFSAQQFPDLHSELNLSSLELGDSALYFCASSEAGQGARGYTFGSGTRLTVV.

There are a few counts of this clone. This chain connects TRBV20-1 to TRBJ1-2, with a weak D call TRBD1 (6 bases). Per germline, CDR1 DFQATT and CDR2 SNEGSKA (reference sequence). CDR3 length equals 11 residues. V lost 3 bases, J lost 4 bases, and 6 bases lay in between. In DNA form, the CDR3 reads TGCAGTGCTAGGGACAGCTATGGCTACACCTTC. It encodes CSARDSYGYTF.